This TCR beta chain is from a study of blood T cell repertoires in COVID-19. On the study more broadly: Acute and convalescent COVID-19 samples came from the United States, Italy and Spain. The cDNA or gDNA used as material had been derived from T cells, B-cell-depleted T cells, or PBMCs.

Germline V gives CDR1 DFQATT, CDR2 SNEGSKA (reference sequence). CDR3 length equals 11 residues. Trimming cost V 3 bases and J 6 bases, with 9 bases left between them. Authors' methods: Counts of nucleated cells, estimated from reference gene primer amplification, were obtained. Profiling relied on immunoSEQ multiplex PCR, and the TCRdb table lists in-frame clones only, not all of them. V and J calls and clone size are copied from that table; D and trimming were computed from the DNA. The sample lists some 56,000 clones; less than 75% were seen once. The rearrangement joins TRBV20-1 to TRBJ2-7, with D possibly matching TRBD1 (5 bases). Sequencing used peripheral blood. The TCR sequence derives from a woman aged 50 to 60 with active or convalescent COVID-19. This CDR3 reads CSARGPLEQYF. CDR3 DNA: TGCAGTGCTAGGGGGCCCCTCGAGCAGTACTTC.